The 22 T cell receptor beta chains listed next were all sequenced from one sample in a study of cytomegalovirus exposure and HLA in healthy donors. PCR used 60 Vbeta primers and 13 Jbeta primers. Profiling relied on immunoSEQ multiplex PCR, and the TCRdb table lists in-frame clones only, not all of them. The sample lists fewer than 150,000 clones, less than 85% occurring once. The sequenced sample was PBMCs. These receptors were taken from a woman aged 35 to 49 in good health and CMV-seronegative.

This clone was seen only once. The chain joins TRBV2 to TRBJ1-5; 7 bases match TRBD1. Germline CDR1 and CDR2: SNHLY and FYNNEI. The CDR3 sequence is 14 residues long. The V segment lost 5 bases and the J segment 3 bases; nucleotides outside the gene matches: 4. CDR3 loop: CASSPTGANQPQHF. CDR3 DNA sequence: TGTGCCAGCAGTCCCACAGGGGCCAATCAGCCCCAGCATTTT.

V and J are TRBV7-2 and TRBJ2-1; 9 bases match TRBD2. Per germline, CDR1 SGHTA and CDR2 FQGNSA. V lost 5 bases to trimming and J lost 9 bases; unmatched junction nucleotides: 14. CDR3 size: 16 residues. In DNA form, the CDR3 reads TGTGCCAGCAGCACCCGGACTAGCGCTGCAGGCGGTGAGCAGTTCTTC. Translated: CASSTRTSAAGGEQFF. Together with reference TRBV7-2 and TRBJ2-1, the CDR3 gives the full variable domain: GAGVSQSPSNKVTEKGKDVELRCDPISGHTALYWYRQSLGQGLEFLIYFQGNSAPDKSGLPSDRFSAERTGGSVSTLTIQRTQQEDSAVYLCASSTRTSAAGGEQFFGPGTRLTVL.

The sample holds a few counts of this clone. This chain connects TRBV6-6 to TRBJ1-1; D might be TRBD1 (5 bases). The CDR3 covers 15 residues. The germline V gene encodes CDR1 MNHNY and CDR2 SVGAGI (reference sequence). The V end lost 3 bases, the J end lost 3 bases, and 14 bases lay between the germline ends. CDR3 sequence: CASSYDQGMDTEAFF. CDR3 bases: TGTGCCAGCAGTTATGATCAGGGCATGGACACTGAAGCTTTCTTT.

The rearrangement joins TRBV7-9 to TRBJ2-7, with 8 bases that match TRBD2. Germline loops: CDR1 SEHNR, CDR2 FQNEAQ (reference sequence). The V gene end was trimmed by 1 base and the J gene end by 2 bases; junction bases not matched to a gene: 7. The CDR3 runs to 16 residues. The CDR3 DNA is TGTGCCAGCAGCTTAGGTTCCAGCGGGAGCCCCTACGAGCAGTACTTC. Encoded protein: CASSLGSSGSPYEQYF.

This clone has just one count. This rearrangement joins TRBV9 to TRBJ1-2; D is uncertain. The CDR3 length is 14 residues. Germline CDR1 reads SGDLS; CDR2 reads YYNGEE. V gave up 4 bases and J gave up 4 bases, with 14 bases separating them. In nucleotides, the CDR3 is TGTGCCAGCAGCCTTTCGGACGAGGGCTATGGCTACACCTTC. Protein product: CASSLSDEGYGYTF.

The CDR3 bases are TGCGCCAGCACTGCGGGCGTCTCCGGGGAGCTGTTTTTT. It codes for CASTAGVSGELFF. This sequence joins TRBV10-2 and TRBJ2-2; tentative D call: TRBD2 (5 bases). Trimming removed 7 bases from V and 6 bases from J, with 12 bases in between. The CDR3 contains 13 residues. Germline V gives CDR1 WSHSY, CDR2 SAAADI.

The chain recombines TRBV4-3 with TRBJ2-1, with 7 bases lining up with TRBD1. The CDR3 runs to 14 residues. V shed 1 base, J shed 8 bases, and the junction held 5 bases outside the gene matches. Germline V gene sequence: CDR1 LGHNA, CDR2 YSLEER. For the CDR3, the DNA is TGCGCCAGCAGCCAAGCGCAGGGGGTTTATGAGCAGTTCTTC. The encoded protein is CASSQAQGVYEQFF.

This clone was counted a few times. DNA for the CDR3: TGCGCCAGCAGCCAAGATGCCGACAGTCTGGGGGGCTACACCTTC. This encodes CASSQDADSLGGYTF. This chain connects TRBV4-1 to TRBJ1-2; perhaps TRBD1 as D (5 bases). Trimming cost V 0 bases and J 8 bases, with 16 bases left between them. The CDR3 extends over 15 amino acids. Germline assignment: CDR1 MGHRA and CDR2 YSYEKL.

This clone was seen a handful of times. This chain links TRBV7-9 with TRBJ2-5, with TRBD2 matching over 11 bases. V lost 3 bases, J lost 1 base, and 4 bases stayed unmatched. CDR3 length: 16 residues. Germline CDR1 reads SEHNR; CDR2 reads FQNEAQ (reference sequence). The CDR3 region is CASSFRGTSGQETQYF. CDR3 bases: TGTGCCAGCAGCTTCAGAGGGACTAGCGGCCAAGAGACCCAGTACTTC.

As concerns this clone: Just one base apart from a much larger clone, this may be a read error. The chain is built from TRBV5-4 and TRBJ2-5; tentative D call: TRBD1 (6 bases). This CDR3 is built from 14 residues. Germline assignment: CDR1 SGHNT and CDR2 YYREEE (reference sequence). In DNA, the CDR3 is TGTGCCAGCAGCTTGGACAGGGTCCAAGAGGCCCAGTACTTC. Residues: CASSLDRVQEAQYF. Full variable domain (outside the CDR3, taken from reference TRBV5-4 and TRBJ2-5): ETGVTQSPTHLIKTRGQQVTLRCSSQSGHNTVSWYQQALGQGPQFIFQYYREEENGRGNFPPRFSGLQFPNYSSELNVNALELDDSALYLCASSLDRVQEAQYFGPGTRLLVL.

V usage is TRBV6-5 and J usage is TRBJ1-1, with no clear D. Trimming took 6 bases from V and 1 from J, leaving 9 bases between them. The CDR3 covers 13 residues. Germline loops: CDR1 MNHEY, CDR2 SVGAGI. The CDR3 nucleotides are TGTGCCAGCAGCCTACAGCAGAACACTGAAGCTTTCTTT. Its translation is CASSLQQNTEAFF.

This sequence joins TRBV4-2 and TRBJ2-1; maybe TRBD2 (7 bases). V lost 0 bases to trimming and J lost 2 bases, with 14 bases between them. The CDR3 consists of 17 residues. Germline CDR1 and CDR2: LGHNA and YNFKEQ. The CDR3 loop is CASSQDRRGRAYNEQFF. CDR3 in DNA: TGTGCCAGCAGCCAAGATCGGCGGGGGCGGGCCTACAATGAGCAGTTCTTC.

This clone has just one count. The chain joins TRBV5-8 to TRBJ2-2; D remains ambiguous. In germline, CDR1 is SGHTS, CDR2 YDEGEE. The CDR3 has 11 amino acids. The V end lost 5 bases, the J end lost 6 bases, and 5 bases lay between the germline ends. DNA of the CDR3: TGTGCCAGCAGGGTAGCCGGGGAGCTGTTTTTT. Translated: CASRVAGELFF.

V and J are TRBV25-1 and TRBJ1-2; 7 bases agree with TRBD1. Germline V gives CDR1 MGHDK, CDR2 SYGVNS. Trimming at V came to 0 bases and at J to 8 bases, leaving 3 bases not matched to a gene. The CDR3 is 13 amino acids. CDR3 sequence reads: CASSEYTGEGYTF. CDR3 coding DNA: TGTGCCAGCAGTGAATATACAGGGGAAGGCTACACCTTC.

The chain carries TRBV19 and TRBJ1-1; TRBD1 agrees at 8 bases. J gave up 4 bases and V 6 bases, and 7 bases lay outside the gene matches. This CDR3 is built from 14 residues. CDR1 and CDR2 from the germline V gene are LNHDA and SQIVND (reference sequence). In DNA form, the CDR3 reads TGTGCCAGTAGCCAACAGGGGGTCGGCACTGAAGCTTTCTTT. It encodes CASSQQGVGTEAFF.

V is TRBV6-5 and J is TRBJ1-5; no clear D gene. The germline gives CDR1 MNHEY, CDR2 SVGAGI. This CDR3 has 11 amino acids. Trimming pared 8 bases from V and 6 bases from J, leaving 8 bases between. CDR3 amino acids: CASATGQPQHF. The CDR3 DNA follows: TGTGCCAGCGCCACGGGTCAGCCCCAGCATTTT.

The chain has TRBV7-2 and TRBJ2-5, with TRBD2 matching over 8 bases. The CDR3 runs to 15 residues. Per germline, CDR1 SGHTA and CDR2 FQGNSA. The V gene end was trimmed by 3 bases and the J gene end by 0 bases; junction bases not matched to a gene: 3. The CDR3 sequence is CASSFSGAYQETQYF. The CDR3 region has the DNA TGTGCCAGCAGCTTTAGCGGGGCTTACCAAGAGACCCAGTACTTC.

The J gene is TRBJ2-5, the V gene TRBV5-1; D is possibly TRBD2 (5 bases). V lost 6 bases, J lost 5 bases, and 20 bases lay in between. CDR1 and CDR2 (germline): SGHRS, YFSETQ. The CDR3 has 15 residues. CDR3 DNA sequence: TGCGCCAGCAAACTGATAGGGAGTGGCGGGGAGACCCAGTACTTC. Protein: CASKLIGSGGETQYF.

The chain couples TRBV29-1 to TRBJ2-5, with TRBD1 as a possible D gene (5 bases). V dropped 1 base and J dropped 5 bases, with 32 bases sitting between them. Germline lookup yields CDR1 SQVTM and CDR2 ANQGSEA. The CDR3 length is 20 residues. The CDR3 region is CSVEGLVRREVVQGGETQYF. CDR3 nucleotide sequence: TGCAGCGTTGAAGGTCTGGTCAGGAGAGAGGTCGTGCAGGGTGGGGAGACCCAGTACTTC.

V gene TRBV7-9 combines with J gene TRBJ2-7; D is unresolved. Germline assignment: CDR1 SEHNR and CDR2 FQNEAQ (reference sequence). Trimming stripped 3 bases from V and 1 base from J, with 19 bases between. The CDR3 spans 17 residues. In DNA, the CDR3 is TGTGCCAGCAGCTTTTTCCCTCCGGCCCGGCGGTCCTACGAGCAGTACTTC. Amino acid sequence: CASSFFPPARRSYEQYF.

The V call is TRBV11-2, the J call TRBJ1-1; D remains unclear. Between the trimmed V and J ends, which lost 2 bases and 0 bases, there was a span of 7 bases. The V gene's germline CDR1 is SGHAT and CDR2 FQNNGV. CDR3 length: 14 residues. This CDR3 reads CASSLKLMNTEAFF. CDR3 DNA: TGTGCCAGCAGCTTAAAACTTATGAACACTGAAGCTTTCTTT.

This clone occurred once. The V and J genes are TRBV7-9 and TRBJ2-5, with 9 bases matching TRBD1. CDR3 length equals 17 residues. CDR1 and CDR2 from the germline V gene are SEHNR and FQNEAQ (reference sequence). V shed 3 bases and J 2 bases; nucleotides not matched to a gene: 10. The CDR3: CASSFSLRDRAQETQYF. The CDR3 DNA reads as TGTGCCAGCAGCTTTTCCCTTCGGGACAGGGCTCAAGAGACCCAGTACTTC.